This T cell receptor beta chain was sequenced during a study of low-dose radiotherapy and immunotherapy resistance in tumors. The overall study: Each fraction for Cohort 1 was 0.5 Gy, given every 2 weeks, and the total came to 6.5 Gy. Participants were given intravenous cyclophosphamide 200 mg/m2 every two weeks, one day before radiation and immunotherapy.

Germline V gene lookup returns CDR1 DFQATT and CDR2 SNEGSKA (reference sequence). This CDR3 spans 13 amino acids. The time point is: after trial treatment. Treatment specified: LDRT plus nivolumab, ipilimumab, low-dose cyclophosphamide and aspirin (RACIN trial). Administered to the donors were nivolumab, ipilimumab, aspirin, low-dose cyclophosphamide and low-dose radiotherapy. Primers used for first-strand cDNA, a TRAV- and TRBV-specific set, covered both alpha and beta chains. It was with a constant-region primer and a V-primer adapter that TCRs were amplified over about 20 PCR cycles. MiXCR was run by TCRdb on the reads, yielding one entry per CDR3 protein. The sample includes roughly 30,000 distinct CDR3 sequences, about 53% of them seen just once.

The sequenced sample was PBMCs, obtained after low-dose radiotherapy plus immunotherapy. The chain couples TRBV20-1 to TRBJ2-3, with no clear D. The TCR sequence derives from a male donor with gallbladder cancer. The DNA of the CDR3 is TGCACAGCAGGCCGTTTTAGCACAGATACGCAGTATTTT. Its translation is CTAGRFSTDTQYF.